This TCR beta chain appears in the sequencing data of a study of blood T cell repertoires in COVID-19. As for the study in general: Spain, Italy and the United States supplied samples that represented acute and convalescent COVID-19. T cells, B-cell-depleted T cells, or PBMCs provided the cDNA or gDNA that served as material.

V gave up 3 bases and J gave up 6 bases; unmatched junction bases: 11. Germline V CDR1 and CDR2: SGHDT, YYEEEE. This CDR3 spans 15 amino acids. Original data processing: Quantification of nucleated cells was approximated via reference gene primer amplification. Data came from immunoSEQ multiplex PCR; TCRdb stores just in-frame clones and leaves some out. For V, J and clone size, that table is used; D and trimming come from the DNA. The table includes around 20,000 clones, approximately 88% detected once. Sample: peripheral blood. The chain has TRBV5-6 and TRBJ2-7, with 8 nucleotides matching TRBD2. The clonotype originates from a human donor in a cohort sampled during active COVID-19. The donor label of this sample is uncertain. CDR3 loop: CASSSLGRASSEQYF. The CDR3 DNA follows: TGTGCCAGCAGCTCCCTCGGGAGGGCCTCTTCCGAGCAGTACTTC.